The sequence of this T cell receptor beta chain was determined in a study of T cell responses to AZD1222 COVID-19 vaccine. The CDR3 extends over 14 amino acids. CDR1 is SQVTM, CDR2 ANQGSEA, per germline. Trimming at V came to 6 bases and at J to 4 bases, leaving 5 bases not matched to a gene. Concerning this clone: Its target is unknown.

Data came from immunoSEQ multiplex PCR; TCRdb stores just in-frame clones and leaves some out. The sample gives about 190,000 clones, approximately 92% of which show up once; roughly 6.9% is in the top ten. Points from the study as a whole: The study identified only a handful of AZD1222 recipients as seropositive at baseline.

This sequence was found in an adult in good health. J is TRBJ2-3 and V is TRBV29-1, with 12 bases lining up with TRBD2. Sample: peripheral blood, taken on day 0 of AZD1222 vaccination. The CDR3 DNA reads TGCAGCGTCGCTAGCGGGGGGGCCCCAGATACGCAGTATTTT. This encodes CSVASGGAPDTQYF.